Presented here are 30 T cell receptor beta chains from one specimen sequenced in a study of response to subunit inactivated influenza vaccine. TCRdb re-called the RT-PCR reads through MiXCR, storing one row per CDR3 protein. In the table there are around 760,000 distinct CDR3 sequences, approximately 15% of which are singletons. The source was PBMCs from blood, collected 14 days before vaccination. The receptor source for this set is a man in his fifties who received an inactivated influenza vaccine.

This chain connects TRBV7-2 to TRBJ2-1; 14 nucleotides align to TRBD2. The CDR3 runs 17 residues. The trim removed 0 bases at V and 3 bases at J, leaving 1 base unmatched. CDR1 is SGHTA and CDR2 is FQGNSA in the germline V gene. CDR3 DNA sequence: TGTGCCAGCAGCTTAGCGGGGACTAGCGGGGGCTACAATGAGCAGTTCTTC. Protein product: CASSLAGTSGGYNEQFF. The full variable domain, in which reference TRBV7-2 and TRBJ2-1 provide the parts outside the CDR3, is GAGVSQSPSNKVTEKGKDVELRCDPISGHTALYWYRQSLGQGLEFLIYFQGNSAPDKSGLPSDRFSAERTGGSVSTLTIQRTQQEDSAVYLCASSLAGTSGGYNEQFFGPGTRLTVL.

The J gene is TRBJ2-2, the V gene TRBV21-1; the table's D call, TRBD2, has no DNA check behind it. TRBV21-1 is assigned pseudogene status. The length of the CDR3 is 19 residues. CDR3 loop: CASSKRNGTSGRADGELFF. The CDR3 DNA reads as TGTGCCAGCAGCAAACGAAACGGGACTAGCGGGAGGGCCGACGGGGAGCTGTTTTTT.

The chain is built from TRBV4-3 and TRBJ2-1; TRBD1 is a possible D gene (7 bases). The CDR3 totals 16 residues. Trimming shortened V by 4 bases and J by 5 bases, and 18 bases separated the two germline ends. Germline CDR1 reads LGHNA; CDR2 reads YSLEER. CDR3 sequence: CASSRVGGTANNEQFF. The CDR3 nucleotides are TGCGCCAGCAGCCGGGTTGGGGGGACAGCCAACAATGAGCAGTTCTTC.

There are a few counts of this clonotype. The V gene is TRBV29-1, the J gene TRBJ1-1; D is possibly TRBD1 (5 bases). Trimming left V 6 bases short and J 4 bases short, with 9 bases between. CDR3 length: 11 residues. The germline CDR1 and CDR2 sequences are SQVTM and ANQGSEA. The CDR3 DNA reads TGCAGCGTGACCCAGGGCACTGAAGCTTTCTTT. Its translation is CSVTQGTEAFF.

Only a few counts were recorded for this clonotype. This chain connects TRBV12-3 or TRBV12-4 to TRBJ2-7; 15 nucleotides line up with TRBD2. V dropped 6 bases and J dropped 9; count of bases not matched to a gene: 6. This CDR3 is 14 amino acids long. The CDR3 sequence: CASRPGLAGGPQYF. CDR3 DNA: TGTGCCAGCAGGCCGGGACTAGCGGGAGGACCGCAGTACTTC.

This clonotype turned up a few times. This sequence joins TRBV12-3 or TRBV12-4 and TRBJ2-7; 8 bases map to TRBD2. Losses at the gene ends were 9 bases for V and 0 bases for J; bases not matched to a gene: 10. CDR3 size: 15 residues. The CDR3 region is CASTRAGGSSYEQYF. In DNA, the CDR3 is TGTGCCAGTACCCGGGCGGGGGGCAGCTCCTACGAGCAGTACTTC.

V is TRBV7-2 and J is TRBJ2-2; the D gene is possibly TRBD1 (5 bases). The V gene lost 5 bases and the J gene lost 1 base, with 14 bases spanning the gap. The CDR3 length is 16 residues. Germline CDR1 reads SGHTA; CDR2 reads FQGNSA. The CDR3, as DNA: TGTGCCAGCAGCCAACAGGTCGGGTTGAACACCGGGGAGCTGTTTTTT. It codes for CASSQQVGLNTGELFF. The full variable domain, its missing parts supplied by reference TRBV7-2 and TRBJ2-2, is GAGVSQSPSNKVTEKGKDVELRCDPISGHTALYWYRQSLGQGLEFLIYFQGNSAPDKSGLPSDRFSAERTGGSVSTLTIQRTQQEDSAVYLCASSQQVGLNTGELFFGEGSRLTVL.

The chain links TRBV12-3 or TRBV12-4 to TRBJ2-7; D is unclear. The CDR3 totals 15 residues. The V end lost 7 bases, the J end lost 6 bases, and 22 bases lay between the germline ends. DNA for the CDR3: TGTGCCAGCACCCCCCACCGGGTAGGAGAAGGCGAGCAGTACTTC. It translates to CASTPHRVGEGEQYF.

This chain links TRBV3-1 with TRBJ1-6; 9 bases line up with TRBD1. Trimming at V came to 5 bases and at J to 10 bases, leaving 12 bases not matched to a gene. From germline, CDR1 is LGHDT and CDR2 YNNKEL (reference sequence). The CDR3 is made up of 16 amino acids. This CDR3 reads CASSGGGQGVGSPLHF. The CDR3 DNA reads TGTGCCAGCAGCGGGGGGGGACAGGGCGTAGGCTCACCCCTCCACTTT. The full variable domain, rest sourced from reference TRBV3-1 and TRBJ1-6, is DTAVSQTPKYLVTQMGNDKSIKCEQNLGHDTMYWYKQDSKKFLKIMFSYNNKELIINETVPNRFSPKSPDKAHLNLHINSLELGDSAVYFCASSGGGQGVGSPLHFGNGTRLTVT.

The table lists this clonotype with a few counts. The rearrangement joins TRBV10-3 to TRBJ2-7; a possible D gene is TRBD1 (8 bases). CDR1 is ENHRY and CDR2 is SYGVKD in the germline V gene. CDR3 size: 14 residues. The V end was cut by 11 bases, the J end by 7 bases, with 24 bases between. In DNA, the CDR3 is TGTGCCTCCCGGGGAGGGACAGGATTGAGGGAGCAGTACTTC. This sequence encodes CASRGGTGLREQYF.

The rearrangement uses TRBV6-1 and TRBJ1-2, with TRBD1 matching over 9 bases. CDR1 is MNHNS and CDR2 is SASEGT in the germline V gene. This CDR3 contains 14 residues. The trim removed 5 bases at V and 8 bases at J, leaving 9 bases unmatched. The DNA of the CDR3 is TGTGCCAGCAGTCCCGGGACAGGGAGAGGAGGCTACACCTTC. Translating it yields CASSPGTGRGGYTF.

In this sample, this clonotype turned up a few times. The chain joins TRBV12-3 or TRBV12-4 to TRBJ2-2; 9 bases are a match to TRBD1. The CDR3 sequence is 18 residues long. V shed 7 bases, J shed 6 bases, and the junction held 18 bases outside the gene matches. The CDR3 sequence is CASTKRITGGPTSGELFF. Here the CDR3 DNA reads TGTGCCAGCACCAAACGTATTACAGGGGGCCCTACCTCCGGGGAGCTGTTTTTT.

The chain employs TRBV11-2 and TRBJ2-3; D not certain. Trimming took 8 bases from V and 6 from J, leaving 15 bases between them. This CDR3 has 13 amino acids. Germline-derived CDR1 and CDR2 are SGHAT and FQNNGV. As DNA, the CDR3 is TGTGCCAGCGGGTTGACTGCGGAGGATACGCAGTATTTT. It codes for CASGLTAEDTQYF. Full variable domain (missing parts from reference TRBV11-2 and TRBJ2-3): EAGVAQSPRYKIIEKRQSVAFWCNPISGHATLYWYQQILGQGPKLLIQFQNNGVVDDSQLPKDRFSAERLKGVDSTLKIQPAKLEDSAVYLCASGLTAEDTQYFGPGTRLTVL.

This clonotype has a handful of counts. The gene calls are TRBV7-2 and TRBJ2-7, with TRBD1 matching 8 bases. Germline lookup yields CDR1 SGHTA and CDR2 FQGNSA. The CDR3 runs to 14 residues. V shed 5 bases, J shed 1 base, and the junction held 4 bases outside the gene matches. CDR3 in DNA: TGTGCCAGCAGCGTGACAGGGGCTTCCTACGAGCAGTACTTC. Encoded protein: CASSVTGASYEQYF.

This clonotype was counted at least ten times. J is TRBJ2-7 and V is TRBV28, with D perhaps matching TRBD1 (6 bases). The germline V and J ends were trimmed by 3 bases and 2 bases, with 11 bases remaining between them. The CDR3 sequence is 14 residues long. The germline V gene has CDR1 MDHEN and CDR2 SYDVKM. The CDR3, as DNA: TGTGCCAGCAGTTTCCTGACAGGAACCTACGAGCAGTACTTC. Its translation is CASSFLTGTYEQYF.

There are a few counts of this clonotype. The rearrangement uses TRBV4-2 and TRBJ1-2, with 7 positions matching TRBD1. The CDR3 extends over 15 amino acids. Losses at the gene ends were 2 bases for V and 7 bases for J; bases not matched to a gene: 10. The germline V gene has CDR1 LGHNA and CDR2 YNFKEQ. CDR3 nucleotide sequence: TGTGCCAGCAGCCAATCGGACAGGAATGTAGGTGGCTACACCTTC. Protein product: CASSQSDRNVGGYTF.

This clonotype was seen a single time. This chain links TRBV5-1 with TRBJ1-6, with 7 bases matching TRBD1. CDR1 is SGHRS, CDR2 YFSETQ, per germline. With V trimmed by 4 bases and J by 6 bases, 10 bases remained unmatched. CDR3 size: 16 residues. The CDR3 DNA reads TGCGCCAGCAGCCAGGGGCTGGACAGGATTAATTCACCCCTCCACTTT. This gives the protein CASSQGLDRINSPLHF.

The table lists this clonotype with a few counts. The chain recombines TRBV12-3 or TRBV12-4 with TRBJ1-1, with 9 bases aligning to TRBD1. The CDR3 length is 17 residues. After removal of 2 bases from V and 4 bases from J, the junction contained 11 bases not matched to a gene. CDR3 loop: CASSLTGTGRRATEAFF. The CDR3, as DNA: TGTGCCAGCAGTTTAACCGGGACAGGGAGGAGGGCCACTGAAGCTTTCTTT.

The table lists this clonotype with a few counts. The rearrangement links TRBV3-1 to TRBJ1-2, with D tentatively TRBD1 (6 bases). Germline-derived CDR1 and CDR2 are LGHDT and YNNKEL (reference sequence). The CDR3 runs to 13 residues. Trimming shortened V by 2 bases and J by 8 bases, and 12 bases separated the two germline ends. CDR3 loop: CASSQLGARGYTF. The CDR3 DNA follows: TGTGCCAGCAGCCAACTGGGGGCCCGCGGCTACACCTTC.

This clonotype was seen more than once but under ten times. V gene TRBV20-1 combines with J gene TRBJ2-7; 9 bases line up with TRBD2. The CDR3 sequence is 14 residues long. Germline V gene sequence: CDR1 DFQATT, CDR2 SNEGSKA (reference sequence). V gave up 3 bases and J gave up 2 bases; unmatched junction bases: 5. CDR3 in amino acids: CSASGSGSAYEQYF. CDR3 in DNA: TGCAGTGCTAGCGGTAGCGGGAGCGCCTACGAGCAGTACTTC.

This clonotype was detected only a few times. V is TRBV6-1 and J is TRBJ2-3; 9 bases map to TRBD2. The CDR3 is made up of 16 amino acids. Germline V gene lookup returns CDR1 MNHNS and CDR2 SASEGT. V dropped 6 bases and J dropped 1; count of bases not matched to a gene: 8. CDR3 coding DNA: TGTGCCAGCAGCTCAACACAGCGGGGGGGCACAGATACGCAGTATTTT. Amino acids: CASSSTQRGGTDTQYF.

The chain employs TRBV20-1 and TRBJ2-3; 8 nucleotides line up with TRBD2. The V segment lost 0 bases and the J segment 0 bases; nucleotides outside the gene matches: 5. The CDR3 extends over 16 amino acids. The germline CDR1 and CDR2 sequences are DFQATT and SNEGSKA (reference sequence). Here the CDR3 reads CSARDERGLSTDTQYF. In DNA, the CDR3 is TGCAGTGCTAGAGATGAGCGGGGGCTTAGCACAGATACGCAGTATTTT.

This clonotype came up many times. The chain uses TRBV28 and TRBJ2-1; 9 bases line up with TRBD2. The V gene end was trimmed by 6 bases and the J gene end by 6 bases; junction bases not matched to a gene: 12. CDR1 is MDHEN, CDR2 SYDVKM, per germline. There are 16 residues in the CDR3. The CDR3 region has the DNA TGTGCCAGCAGCCGAACCGGGACTAGCCTCAGCAATGAGCAGTTCTTC. It codes for CASSRTGTSLSNEQFF.

V and J are TRBV6-6 and TRBJ2-3; D is unclear. CDR3 length equals 12 residues. Germline assignment: CDR1 MNHNY and CDR2 SVGAGI (reference sequence). Between the trimmed V and J ends, which lost 6 bases and 3 bases, there was a span of 7 bases. CDR3 DNA sequence: TGTGCCAGCAGGGAGACTACAGATACGCAGTATTTT. Translated, it gives CASRETTDTQYF.

In its sample, this clonotype was seen many times. The gene calls are TRBV7-2 and TRBJ1-1; D is unclear. Germline loops: CDR1 SGHTA, CDR2 FQGNSA. Trimming removed 2 bases from V and 3 bases from J, with 13 bases in between. This CDR3 contains 15 residues. CDR3 protein: CASSLNNLGDTEAFF. DNA of the CDR3: TGTGCCAGCAGCTTAAACAATCTCGGGGACACTGAAGCTTTCTTT. The whole variable domain, filled in from reference TRBV7-2 and TRBJ1-1, reads GAGVSQSPSNKVTEKGKDVELRCDPISGHTALYWYRQSLGQGLEFLIYFQGNSAPDKSGLPSDRFSAERTGGSVSTLTIQRTQQEDSAVYLCASSLNNLGDTEAFFGQGTRLTVV.

The rearrangement uses TRBV12-3 or TRBV12-4 and TRBJ2-5, with 11 bases matching TRBD1. The trim removed 5 bases at V and 4 bases at J, leaving 6 bases unmatched. This CDR3 has 15 amino acids. The CDR3 region has the DNA TGTGCCAGCAGTCCCACCGGGACAGGGGGAGAGACCCAGTACTTC. Its protein is CASSPTGTGGETQYF.

This clonotype was found a few times. The V gene is TRBV5-1, the J gene TRBJ2-1, with D unclear. CDR3 size: 14 residues. Trimming took off 4 bases at V and 2 bases at J, with 10 bases between the two ends. Germline assignment: CDR1 SGHRS and CDR2 YFSETQ. The CDR3 DNA is TGCGCCAGCAGCCCCGACACACCCTACAATGAGCAGTTCTTC. This gives the protein CASSPDTPYNEQFF.

In its sample, this clonotype was seen a few times. CDR3 sequence reads: CASSPGRVGYNEQFF. DNA for the CDR3: TGTGCCAGCAGCCCGGGCAGGGTAGGATACAATGAGCAGTTCTTC. The chain is built from TRBV7-9 and TRBJ2-1; D might be TRBD1 (5 bases). V gave up 5 bases and J gave up 4 bases, with 15 bases separating them. Germline CDR1 reads SEHNR; CDR2 reads FQNEAQ (reference sequence). CDR3 size: 15 residues.

The chain recombines TRBV6-2 or TRBV6-3 with TRBJ2-7; 8 bases match TRBD1. From germline, CDR1 is MNHEY and CDR2 SVGEGT. After removal of 2 bases from V and 2 bases from J, the junction contained 5 bases not matched to a gene. CDR3 length equals 15 residues. Here the CDR3 reads CASSYPDRVAYEQYF. Written as DNA, the CDR3 is TGTGCCAGCAGTTACCCGGACAGGGTGGCCTACGAGCAGTACTTC.

A few counts support this clonotype. The J gene is TRBJ2-1, the V gene TRBV7-8, with D hard to call. CDR1 and CDR2 (germline): SGHVS, FQNEAQ. The CDR3 sequence is 12 residues long. Deletions cut 6 bases from V and 8 bases from J, with 11 bases between. CDR3 region: CASSTYGDEQFF. The CDR3 DNA reads as TGTGCCAGCAGTACGTATGGGGATGAGCAGTTCTTC.